The 2 T cell receptor beta chains below all came from one sample that was sequenced in a study of CD8+ T cells in alopecia areata (dated by TCRdb to the late 2010s). The library was generated by the immunoSEQ multiplex PCR assay. For TCR sequencing, RNA was extracted from every sample and reverse transcribed into cDNA to serve as template. TCRdb provides this immuneACCESS table in a form limited to in-frame rearrangements. Some clones are lacking; in checked studies, under half of them reflect an unresolved V gene, and why the rest are absent is not known. The sample profile shows about 200,000 clones; roughly three fifths of them were found once. The leading ten clones occupy 3% to 3.5% of the sample. Sample time point, as interpreted from the label and publication: more than three weeks on oral tofacitinib. The label giving this sample's treatment or condition can be read as: oral pan-JAK inhibitor, 5-10 mg twice daily.

The sample in question was CD4+ T cells sorted from blood, obtained at week 4, from a patient treated with tofacitinib. The receptors come from a human donor with alopecia areata.

This chain uses TRBV25-1 with TRBJ1-2; TRBD1 matches 7 bases. V shed 3 bases and J 4 bases; nucleotides not matched to a gene: 2. Germline lookup yields CDR1 MGHDK and CDR2 SYGVNS. The CDR3 contains 13 residues. CDR3 DNA sequence: TGTGCCAGCAGTGAGACAGGGACCTATGGCTACACCTTC. Amino acids: CASSETGTYGYTF.

The count of this clone is one. A much larger clone differs from this one at a single base, so this may be a read error. The chain combines TRBV7-8 with TRBJ1-1; D is ambiguous. Between the trimmed V and J ends, which lost 2 bases and 5 bases, there was a span of 3 bases. The CDR3 spans 11 residues. CDR1 is SGHVS and CDR2 is FQNEAQ in the germline V gene. The CDR3 spells CASSLRTEAFF. The CDR3 DNA reads TGTGCCAGCAGCTTAAGGACTGAAGCTTTCTTT.